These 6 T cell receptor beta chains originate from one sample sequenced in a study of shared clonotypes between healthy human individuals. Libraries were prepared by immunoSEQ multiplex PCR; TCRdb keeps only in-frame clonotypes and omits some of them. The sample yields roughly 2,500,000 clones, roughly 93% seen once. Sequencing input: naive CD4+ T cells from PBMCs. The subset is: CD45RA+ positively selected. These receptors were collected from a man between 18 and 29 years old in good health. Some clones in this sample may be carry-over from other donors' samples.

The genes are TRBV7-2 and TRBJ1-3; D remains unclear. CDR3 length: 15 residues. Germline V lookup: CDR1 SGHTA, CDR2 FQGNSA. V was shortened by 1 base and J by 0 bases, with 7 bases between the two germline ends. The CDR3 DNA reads TGTGCCAGCAGCTTAGGCCTTGGCTCTGGAAACACCATATATTTT. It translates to CASSLGLGSGNTIYF.

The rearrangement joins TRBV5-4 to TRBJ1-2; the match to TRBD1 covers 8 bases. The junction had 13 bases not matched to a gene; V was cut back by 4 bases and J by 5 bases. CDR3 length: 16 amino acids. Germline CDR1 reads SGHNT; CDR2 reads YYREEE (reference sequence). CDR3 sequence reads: CASSPTAPGQAYGYTF. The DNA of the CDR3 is TGTGCCAGCAGCCCAACGGCACCGGGACAGGCTTATGGCTACACCTTC.

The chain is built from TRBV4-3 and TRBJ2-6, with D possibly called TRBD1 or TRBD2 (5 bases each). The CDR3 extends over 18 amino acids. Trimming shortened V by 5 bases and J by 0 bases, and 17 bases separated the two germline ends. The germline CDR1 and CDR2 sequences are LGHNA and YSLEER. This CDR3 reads CASSFDPGTISGANVLTF. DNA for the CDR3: TGCGCCAGCAGCTTTGACCCAGGGACCATCTCTGGGGCCAACGTCCTGACTTTC.

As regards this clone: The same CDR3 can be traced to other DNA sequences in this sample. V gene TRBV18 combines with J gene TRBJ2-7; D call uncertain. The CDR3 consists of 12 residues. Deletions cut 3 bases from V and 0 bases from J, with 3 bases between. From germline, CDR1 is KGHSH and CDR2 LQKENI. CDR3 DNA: TGTGCCAGCTCACCCAACTCCTACGAGCAGTACTTC. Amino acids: CASSPNSYEQYF.

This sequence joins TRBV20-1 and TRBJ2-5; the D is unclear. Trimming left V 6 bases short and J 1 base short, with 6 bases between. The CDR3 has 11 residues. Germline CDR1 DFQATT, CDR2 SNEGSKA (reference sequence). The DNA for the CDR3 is TGCAGTGCCCACCTCCAAGAGACCCAGTACTTC. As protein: CSAHLQETQYF.

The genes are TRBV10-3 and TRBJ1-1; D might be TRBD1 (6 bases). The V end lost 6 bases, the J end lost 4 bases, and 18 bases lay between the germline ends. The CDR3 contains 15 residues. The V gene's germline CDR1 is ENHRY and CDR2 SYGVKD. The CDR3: CAISENWGRGTEAFF. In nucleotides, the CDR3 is TGTGCCATCAGCGAGAATTGGGGGCGGGGCACTGAAGCTTTCTTT.